This T cell receptor beta chain was captured by sequencing in a study of blood T cell repertoires in COVID-19. Looking at the study overall: Acute-phase and convalescent COVID-19 samples originated in the United States, Italy and Spain. PBMCs, B-cell-depleted T cells, or T cells were the source of the cDNA or gDNA that made up the material.

Looked up from germline, CDR1 is SGHNT and CDR2 is YYREEE (reference sequence). V lost 3 bases to trimming and J lost 0 bases, with 9 bases between them. The CDR3 is 14 amino acids. In the authors' methods: Amplifying reference gene primers gave estimates of nucleated cell counts. TCRdb's copy holds only in-frame clones and misses some; the assay was immunoSEQ multiplex PCR. V, J and clone size reflect that table, while D and trimming were determined from the DNA. The repertoire consists of hundreds of thousands of clones, with roughly 90% occurring once and the leading ten covering more than 1.4%. The chain is built from TRBV5-4 and TRBJ1-1; possible D gene TRBD1, 6 bases. Material: peripheral blood. This receptor was taken from a woman between 25 and 40 years old with active or convalescent COVID-19. CDR3 nucleotide sequence: TGTGCCAGCAGCTCCTGGGACATGAACACTGAAGCTTTCTTT. This translates into CASSSWDMNTEAFF.